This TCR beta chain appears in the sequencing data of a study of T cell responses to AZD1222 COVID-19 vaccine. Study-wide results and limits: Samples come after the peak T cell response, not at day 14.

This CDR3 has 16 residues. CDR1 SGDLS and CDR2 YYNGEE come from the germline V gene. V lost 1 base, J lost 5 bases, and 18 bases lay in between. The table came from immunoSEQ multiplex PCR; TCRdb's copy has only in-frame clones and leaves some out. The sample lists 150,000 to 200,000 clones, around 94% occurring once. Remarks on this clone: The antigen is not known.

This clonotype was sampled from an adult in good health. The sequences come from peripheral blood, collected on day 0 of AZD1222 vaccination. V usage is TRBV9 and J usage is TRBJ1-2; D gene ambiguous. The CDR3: CASSVFSDTHRYGYTF. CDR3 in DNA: TGTGCCAGCAGCGTATTTAGTGACACCCATAGGTATGGCTACACCTTC.